A single sample is the source of the 25 T cell receptor beta chains below, sequenced in a study of T cells after yellow fever vaccination. From the 5' RACE reads, TCRdb called clonotypes with MiXCR, one entry per CDR3 protein. The table lists approximately 450,000 distinct CDR3 sequences, 15% to 20% of them singletons, with over 15% in the top ten. Sequenced material: PBMCs, taken before the yellow fever booster vaccination. The source is a man aged 18 to 29 who received the YFV17D yellow fever vaccine.

The chain links TRBV5-1 to TRBJ2-5; 9 nucleotides match TRBD1. CDR3 size: 15 residues. Germline CDR1 is SGHRS and CDR2 is YFSETQ. V lost 0 bases and J lost 5; bases outside the gene matches: 5. CDR3 DNA: TGCGCCAGCAGCTTGGCAACAGGGGGCATTGAGACCCAGTACTTC. This codes for CASSLATGGIETQYF.

This clonotype was seen only a few times. This chain connects TRBV20-1 to TRBJ2-1, with 7 positions matching TRBD2. CDR3 size: 14 residues. V shed 5 bases, J shed 6 bases, and the junction held 10 bases outside the gene matches. From germline, CDR1 is DFQATT and CDR2 SNEGSKA (reference sequence). CDR3: CSAAPGGVGNEQFF. CDR3 in DNA: TGCAGTGCTGCCCCGGGGGGAGTAGGCAATGAGCAGTTCTTC.

The chain employs TRBV5-1 and TRBJ2-3; 8 nucleotides agree with TRBD2. The CDR3 is 16 residues long. CDR1 and CDR2 from the germline V gene are SGHRS and YFSETQ. Trimming cost V 3 bases and J 1 base; bases outside gene matches: 7. DNA of the CDR3: TGCGCCAGCAGCTCCCTAAGCGGGGGAGGCACAGATACGCAGTATTTT. Translating it yields CASSSLSGGGTDTQYF.

The chain uses TRBV4-1 and TRBJ2-1; maybe TRBD2 (5 bases). The CDR3 runs 16 residues. The V gene's germline CDR1 is MGHRA and CDR2 YSYEKL. The V gene lost 4 bases and the J gene lost 0 bases, with 13 bases spanning the gap. CDR3 residues: CASSLDSSSSYNEQFF. The CDR3 region has the DNA TGCGCCAGCAGCCTGGACTCTTCGAGCTCCTACAATGAGCAGTTCTTC.

CDR3 amino acids: CASSQEAGGPNEQFF. The CDR3 DNA sequence: TGCGCCAGCAGCCAAGAAGCGGGGGGGCCAAATGAGCAGTTCTTC. The rearrangement uses TRBV4-3 and TRBJ2-1, with 10 bases matching TRBD2. The trim removed 0 bases at V and 7 bases at J, leaving 3 bases unmatched. Germline CDR1 reads LGHNA; CDR2 reads YSLEER. CDR3 length: 15 amino acids.

The rearrangement uses TRBV12-3 or TRBV12-4 and TRBJ1-6, with TRBD1 matching over 11 bases. J was trimmed by 9 bases and V by 3 bases; bases with no gene match: 4. This CDR3 comprises 15 residues. CDR3 nucleotide sequence: TGTGCCAGCAGTTTTGTGGGACAGGGGGGTTCACCCCTCCACTTT. This gives the protein CASSFVGQGGSPLHF.

The table lists this clonotype with a few counts. The chain employs TRBV20-1 and TRBJ2-5, with D possibly being TRBD2 (7 bases). Germline V gene lookup returns CDR1 DFQATT and CDR2 SNEGSKA (reference sequence). The CDR3 length is 13 residues. V lost 2 bases and J lost 5, with 12 bases in between. The CDR3, as DNA: TGCAGTGCTAGAAGGGGGGGCGGGGAGACCCAGTACTTC. As protein: CSARRGGGETQYF.

The chain combines TRBV11-2 with TRBJ2-5, with D unresolved. This CDR3 contains 13 residues. V lost 7 bases and J lost 1, with 10 bases in between. CDR1 and CDR2 (germline): SGHAT, FQNNGV. CDR3 sequence (DNA): TGTGCCAGCACCTCATGGGCCCAAGAGACCCAGTACTTC. As protein: CASTSWAQETQYF.

CDR3 loop: CASSLPRDRVDNEQYF. The CDR3 nucleotides read TGCGCCAGCAGCTTGCCTCGGGACAGGGTCGACAACGAGCAGTACTTC. The rearrangement joins TRBV5-1 to TRBJ2-7; 9 bases fit TRBD1. Germline V gene sequence: CDR1 SGHRS, CDR2 YFSETQ. V dropped 1 base and J dropped 5; count of bases not matched to a gene: 10. This CDR3 region has 16 residues.

CDR3 sequence reads: CASSVTQMNTEAFF. The DNA of the CDR3 is TGTGCCAGCAGTGTGACACAGATGAACACTGAAGCTTTCTTT. The chain is built from TRBV12-3 or TRBV12-4 and TRBJ1-1, with D unclear. The CDR3 is 14 amino acids. V gave up 5 bases and J gave up 0 bases, with 10 bases separating them.

The DNA for the CDR3 is TGTGCCAGCAGCGTAGTGGTTAGCGGGCAAGAGACCCAGTACTTC. Translated: CASSVVVSGQETQYF. V and J are TRBV9 and TRBJ2-5; 7 bases are shared with TRBD2. CDR3 length: 15 amino acids. Germline trimming cut 0 bases from V and 2 bases from J; bases unmatched to any gene: 4. In germline, CDR1 is SGDLS, CDR2 YYNGEE.

This clonotype has just a few counts. This chain uses TRBV6-6 with TRBJ1-3, with D possibly matching TRBD1 (6 bases). The CDR3 has 14 residues. Germline V gene data show CDR1 as MNHNY and CDR2 as SVGAGI (reference sequence). V lost 6 bases and J lost 9, with 18 bases in between. As DNA, the CDR3 is TGTGCCAGCAGCCCGTATACAGGGATACTCACCATATATTTT. Translation gives CASSPYTGILTIYF.

This clonotype was counted at least ten times. The V gene is TRBV29-1, the J gene TRBJ2-1; TRBD1 matches at 9 bases. Unmatched junction bases numbered 12, after V lost 1 base and J lost 8 bases. Germline lookup yields CDR1 SQVTM and CDR2 ANQGSEA. The CDR3 has 16 residues. CDR3 sequence (DNA): TGCAGCGTTGAAGTGATTGGACAGGGGCCAAATGATGAGCAGTTCTTC. This translates into CSVEVIGQGPNDEQFF.

This sequence joins TRBV5-1 and TRBJ1-2; 7 bases match TRBD1. V lost 2 bases and J lost 0; bases outside the gene matches: 10. The CDR3 is 17 amino acids. The germline gives CDR1 SGHRS, CDR2 YFSETQ. In DNA form, the CDR3 reads TGCGCCAGCAGCTTCCGGGACAGCGATATTACTAACTATGGCTACACCTTC. Its protein product is CASSFRDSDITNYGYTF. The full variable domain, rest sourced from reference TRBV5-1 and TRBJ1-2, is KAGVTQTPRYLIKTRGQQVTLSCSPISGHRSVSWYQQTPGQGLQFLFEYFSETQRNKGNFPGRFSGRQFSNSRSEMNVSTLELGDSALYLCASSFRDSDITNYGYTFGSGTRLTVV.

This rearrangement joins TRBV7-6 to TRBJ2-5; TRBD1 matches at 7 bases. V gave up 7 bases and J gave up 2 bases; unmatched junction bases: 7. CDR1 and CDR2 from the germline V gene are SGHVS and FNYEAQ. This CDR3 has 14 amino acids. The CDR3 loop is CASTWGQLQETQYF. The CDR3 nucleotides are TGTGCCAGCACCTGGGGACAGCTACAAGAGACCCAGTACTTC.

The rearrangement joins TRBV7-9 to TRBJ2-1, with 8 bases matching TRBD2. The CDR3 spans 16 residues. V trimming: 4 bases; J trimming: 2 bases; junction bases outside the gene matches: 7. CDR1 is SEHNR, CDR2 FQNEAQ, per germline (reference sequence). The DNA of the CDR3 is TGTGCCAGCAGCTCTACTTTAGCGGGGCCCTACAATGAGCAGTTCTTC. Translating it yields CASSSTLAGPYNEQFF.

This clonotype turned up a few times. The V and J genes are TRBV4-1 and TRBJ2-3, with 9 bases that match TRBD2. Per germline, CDR1 MGHRA and CDR2 YSYEKL. This CDR3 comprises 16 residues. With V trimmed by 3 bases and J by 4 bases, 8 bases remained unmatched. This chain's CDR3 is CASSHGSGGRPDTQYF. The CDR3 DNA sequence: TGCGCCAGCAGCCACGGTAGCGGGGGTCGCCCAGATACGCAGTATTTT.

This clonotype occurred many times. J is TRBJ1-1 and V is TRBV9; TRBD1 matches at 8 bases. The CDR3 totals 16 residues. The germline V gene has CDR1 SGDLS and CDR2 YYNGEE. With 4 bases clipped from V and 5 bases from J, the junction kept 13 bases outside the gene matches. The chain's CDR3 is CASSRLTGASGTEAFF. The CDR3 DNA is TGTGCCAGCAGCAGGCTGACAGGGGCATCGGGGACTGAAGCTTTCTTT.

This clonotype was detected only a few times. This sequence joins TRBV5-1 and TRBJ1-1, with D unclear. Germline CDR1 SGHRS, CDR2 YFSETQ. V shed 2 bases and J shed 0 bases, with 11 bases lying between them. This CDR3 has 15 residues. The CDR3 loop is CASSLLDRVNTEAFF. In DNA form, the CDR3 reads TGCGCCAGCAGCTTACTGGACCGGGTGAACACTGAAGCTTTCTTT.

The chain combines TRBV20-1 with TRBJ1-2, with D perhaps TRBD1 (6 bases). The CDR3 is made up of 16 amino acids. V was cut by 0 bases and J by 0 bases, with 14 bases left in between. CDR1 and CDR2 from the germline V gene are DFQATT and SNEGSKA (reference sequence). The chain's CDR3 is CSARDRVQGSNYGYTF. CDR3 sequence (DNA): TGCAGTGCTAGAGATCGAGTACAGGGTTCTAACTATGGCTACACCTTC.

CDR3 sequence: CASTERGSTGELFF. The DNA of the CDR3 is TGTGCCAGCACCGAGCGGGGGAGCACCGGGGAGCTGTTTTTT. The rearrangement uses TRBV2 and TRBJ2-2, with TRBD2 matching over 8 bases. CDR3 length equals 14 residues. Looked up from germline, CDR1 is SNHLY and CDR2 is FYNNEI. The V gene end was trimmed by 7 bases and the J gene end by 4 bases; junction bases not matched to a gene: 5.

V is TRBV7-3 and J is TRBJ2-5; 10 bases agree with TRBD1. V was pared by 3 bases and J by 5 bases, with 6 bases of the junction left unmatched. Looked up from germline, CDR1 is SGHTA and CDR2 is FQGTGA. This CDR3 is 15 amino acids long. Written as DNA, the CDR3 is TGTGCCAGCAGCTTGGGACAGGGGACCGCGGAGACCCAGTACTTC. Translation gives CASSLGQGTAETQYF.

This clonotype was observed a handful of times. V is TRBV2 and J is TRBJ1-4; possibly TRBD1 for D (5 bases). Germline V gives CDR1 SNHLY, CDR2 FYNNEI. The CDR3 covers 15 residues. The ends were cut back, 3 bases at V and 3 bases at J, with 11 bases in the middle. The CDR3 here is CASSDLPGPNEKLFF. The CDR3 DNA reads TGTGCCAGCAGTGATCTGCCAGGGCCTAATGAAAAACTGTTTTTT.

The table lists this clonotype with a few counts. The J gene is TRBJ2-3, the V gene TRBV7-2; TRBD2 is a possible D gene (5 bases). The CDR3 has 12 residues. Trimming removed 5 bases at V and 9 bases at J, with 12 bases between. The germline V gene has CDR1 SGHTA and CDR2 FQGNSA. The CDR3 nucleotides read TGTGCCAGCAGCGGGCCGGGGTACACGCAGTATTTT. Translating it yields CASSGPGYTQYF.

A few counts support this clonotype. V is TRBV7-2 and J is TRBJ2-1, with TRBD2 identical over 10 bases. Trimming at V came to 2 bases and at J to 9 bases, leaving 10 bases not matched to a gene. The CDR3 spans 16 residues. Germline V lookup: CDR1 SGHTA, CDR2 FQGNSA. The CDR3 nucleotides read TGTGCCAGCAGCTTATTCTCCAGCGGGGGGGGTGGTGAGCAGTTCTTC. Translation: CASSLFSSGGGGEQFF.